These 24 T cell receptor beta chains came from one sample sequenced in a study of cytomegalovirus exposure and HLA in healthy donors. Researchers ran the PCR with 60 Vbeta and 13 Jbeta primers. Sequencing was performed with immunoSEQ multiplex PCR; in TCRdb, only in-frame clones are kept and a portion is missing. The repertoire holds 210,000 or so clones, with around 84% as singletons. Sequenced material: PBMCs. The receptors derive from a girl aged 2 to 10 in good health and CMV-seronegative.

The chain employs TRBV18 and TRBJ2-5, with 7 bases matching TRBD1. J was trimmed by 4 bases and V by 3 bases; bases with no gene match: 2. The CDR3 covers 13 residues. CDR1 KGHSH and CDR2 LQKENI come from the germline V gene. CDR3 sequence (DNA): TGTGCCAGCTCACCCGGACAGGTAGAGACCCAGTACTTC. It encodes CASSPGQVETQYF.

The V gene is TRBV7-2, the J gene TRBJ2-6; a weak D match, TRBD2 (5 bases). Germline values: CDR1 SGHTA, CDR2 FQGNSA. This CDR3 is 15 amino acids long. Trimming stripped 4 bases from V and 2 bases from J, with 9 bases between. CDR3 nucleotide sequence: TGTGCCAGCAGCTCCCCGGGGACTGGGGCCAACGTCCTGACTTTC. Residues: CASSSPGTGANVLTF.

This chain's CDR3 is CASSPHRAMNTEAFF. DNA of the CDR3: TGTGCCAGCAGCCCGCACAGGGCCATGAACACTGAAGCTTTCTTT. The rearrangement links TRBV7-2 to TRBJ1-1; possibly TRBD1 for D (6 bases). Germline loops: CDR1 SGHTA, CDR2 FQGNSA. V lost 5 bases to trimming and J lost 0 bases, with 13 bases between them. This CDR3 contains 15 residues.

The genes are TRBV25-1 and TRBJ1-2; TRBD1 agrees at 7 bases. CDR3 length: 14 residues. With 8 bases clipped from V and 5 bases from J, the junction kept 11 bases outside the gene matches. Germline V gene lookup returns CDR1 MGHDK and CDR2 SYGVNS. The CDR3 region has the DNA TGTGCCAGCGTAGACCAGGGGGGTCGGTATGGCTACACCTTC. Its protein is CASVDQGGRYGYTF.

The CDR3 loop reads CSVEDDHSGDSGNTIYF. CDR3 nucleotides: TGCAGCGTTGAAGATGACCACTCGGGTGACTCTGGAAACACCATATATTTT. The chain links TRBV29-1 to TRBJ1-3; D gene ambiguous. With 0 bases removed from V and 0 bases from J, the gap between germline ends came to 15 bases. The CDR3 sequence is 17 residues long. In germline, CDR1 is SQVTM, CDR2 ANQGSEA.

The chain is built from TRBV5-5 and TRBJ2-7, with D uncertain. CDR1 and CDR2 from the germline V gene are SGHKS and YYEKEE (reference sequence). V dropped 0 bases and J dropped 2 bases, with 12 bases sitting between them. The CDR3 is made up of 15 amino acids. CDR3 DNA sequence: TGTGCCAGCAGCTTGGAGTTCGGGTCCACCTACGAGCAGTACTTC. Protein sequence: CASSLEFGSTYEQYF.

J is TRBJ2-7 and V is TRBV7-2, with 9 bases identical to TRBD2. Per germline, CDR1 SGHTA and CDR2 FQGNSA. V was clipped by 2 bases and J by 3 bases; unmatched bases: 5. The CDR3 spans 15 residues. The CDR3 sequence is CASSLRTSDFYEQYF. The CDR3 bases are TGTGCCAGCAGCTTAAGGACTAGCGATTTCTACGAGCAGTACTTC.

The chain has TRBV5-1 and TRBJ1-6, with D perhaps matching TRBD1 (6 bases). Germline CDR1 reads SGHRS; CDR2 reads YFSETQ. This CDR3 is 15 amino acids long. V lost 4 bases, J lost 7 bases, and 15 bases lay in between. The CDR3 loop is CASSEWTASNSPLHF. DNA of the CDR3: TGCGCCAGCAGCGAATGGACAGCCTCAAATTCACCCCTCCACTTT.

J is TRBJ1-1 and V is TRBV25-1; perhaps TRBD1 as D (5 bases). Trimming stripped 2 bases from V and 5 bases from J, with 15 bases between. The CDR3 runs to 15 residues. Looked up from germline, CDR1 is MGHDK and CDR2 is SYGVNS. The DNA for the CDR3 is TGTGCCAGCAGTGAAATCTCTATTAGGGGAACTGAAGCTTTCTTT. Its translation: CASSEISIRGTEAFF.

The chain couples TRBV6-1 to TRBJ2-7; weak D call: TRBD2 (5 bases). The CDR3 loop spans 13 amino acids. The V end lost 6 bases, the J end lost 3 bases, and 12 bases lay between the germline ends. Germline-derived CDR1 and CDR2 are MNHNS and SASEGT. CDR3 sequence reads: CASRLEGSYEQYF. The CDR3, as DNA: TGTGCCAGCAGGCTAGAAGGGAGCTACGAGCAGTACTTC.

V usage is TRBV25-1 and J usage is TRBJ2-7; possibly TRBD2 for D (5 bases). The CDR3 is 15 residues long. The V end lost 3 bases, the J end lost 1 base, and 13 bases lay between the germline ends. Looked up from germline, CDR1 is MGHDK and CDR2 is SYGVNS. The CDR3 spells CASSEEASSSYEQYF. CDR3 in DNA: TGTGCCAGCAGTGAGGAGGCTAGCAGTTCCTACGAGCAGTACTTC.

The genes are TRBV6-5 and TRBJ2-7; 7 bases are shared with TRBD1. The germline V gene has CDR1 MNHEY and CDR2 SVGAGI. V was pared by 10 bases and J by 2 bases, with 8 bases of the junction left unmatched. The CDR3 spans 13 residues. The CDR3 loop reads CATTTGTAYEQYF. The CDR3 bases are TGTGCCACTACAACCGGGACAGCCTACGAGCAGTACTTC.

The rearrangement uses TRBV9 and TRBJ1-1; TRBD1 might be the D (6 bases). Germline CDR1 and CDR2: SGDLS and YYNGEE. Between the trimmed V and J ends, which lost 2 bases and 5 bases, there was a span of 13 bases. The CDR3 is made up of 14 amino acids. The CDR3, as DNA: TGTGCCAGCAGCGTGACAGGTGCTAGGACTGAAGCTTTCTTT. The encoded protein is CASSVTGARTEAFF. The complete variable domain, with remaining parts taken from reference TRBV9 and TRBJ1-1, reads DSGVTQTPKHLITATGQRVTLRCSPRSGDLSVYWYQQSLDQGLQFLIQYYNGEERAKGNILERFSAQQFPDLHSELNLSSLELGDSALYFCASSVTGARTEAFFGQGTRLTVV.

The chain uses TRBV6-1 and TRBJ2-5; 7 nucleotides agree with TRBD2. V dropped 6 bases and J dropped 6; count of bases not matched to a gene: 13. Germline V gene sequence: CDR1 MNHNS, CDR2 SASEGT. This CDR3 has 15 amino acids. CDR3 residues: CASRATSTSRQTQYF. The CDR3 DNA follows: TGTGCCAGCAGGGCGACCTCGACTAGCAGGCAGACCCAGTACTTC.

This chain connects TRBV18 to TRBJ1-1; TRBD1 might be the D (6 bases). With 2 bases removed from V and 5 bases from J, the gap between germline ends came to 12 bases. The CDR3 spans 14 residues. Germline V gene lookup returns CDR1 KGHSH and CDR2 LQKENI. The CDR3 spells CASSPYRDLTEAFF. The DNA of the CDR3 is TGTGCCAGCTCACCATACAGGGATCTGACTGAAGCTTTCTTT.

This clone was detected once. This chain links TRBV15 with TRBJ2-1, with 12 bases lining up with TRBD2. J was trimmed by 4 bases and V by 1 base; bases with no gene match: 5. Germline V lookup: CDR1 LNHNV, CDR2 YYDKDF (reference sequence). The CDR3 totals 17 residues. The CDR3 loop reads CATSRATSGGYYNEQFF. CDR3 in DNA: TGTGCCACCAGCAGAGCGACTAGCGGGGGATATTACAATGAGCAGTTCTTC.

The sample holds one count of this clone. The J gene is TRBJ2-5, the V gene TRBV25-1; TRBD1 agrees at 8 bases. With 3 bases clipped from V and 4 bases from J, the junction kept 10 bases outside the gene matches. Per the germline V gene, CDR1 is MGHDK and CDR2 is SYGVNS. The CDR3 loop spans 16 amino acids. The CDR3 bases are TGTGCCAGCAGTGACCTTCCCACCAGGGGGCTAGAGACCCAGTACTTC. Amino acids: CASSDLPTRGLETQYF.

The chain links TRBV9 to TRBJ1-1; 9 bases map to TRBD1. This CDR3 spans 17 amino acids. Germline V gene sequence: CDR1 SGDLS, CDR2 YYNGEE. The J segment lost 3 bases and the V segment lost 0 bases, leaving 9 bases of the junction unmatched. DNA for the CDR3: TGTGCCAGCAGCGTAGCGGGACAGGGCCCCCTCCACACTGAAGCTTTCTTT. Translating it yields CASSVAGQGPLHTEAFF. Based on the CDR3 plus reference TRBV9 and TRBJ1-1, the full variable domain is DSGVTQTPKHLITATGQRVTLRCSPRSGDLSVYWYQQSLDQGLQFLIQYYNGEERAKGNILERFSAQQFPDLHSELNLSSLELGDSALYFCASSVAGQGPLHTEAFFGQGTRLTVV.

This sequence joins TRBV6-6 and TRBJ1-1; maybe TRBD1 (6 bases). V lost 4 bases to trimming and J lost 8 bases, with 11 bases between them. The length of the CDR3 is 12 residues. Germline lookup yields CDR1 MNHNY and CDR2 SVGAGI (reference sequence). For the CDR3, the DNA is TGTGCCAGCAGTTCCCGGACAGCCGAAGCTTTCTTT. This gives the protein CASSSRTAEAFF.

The rearrangement joins TRBV9 to TRBJ2-7; 12 nucleotides agree with TRBD1. The germline V gene encodes CDR1 SGDLS and CDR2 YYNGEE. V shed 4 bases and J 4 bases; nucleotides not matched to a gene: 3. CDR3 length: 14 residues. The CDR3 nucleotides are TGTGCCAGCAGCTCGGGACAGGGGGCTTACGAGCAGTACTTC. Translated: CASSSGQGAYEQYF.

The chain has TRBV23-1 and TRBJ2-1, with D maybe TRBD1 (5 bases). TRBV23-1 belongs to the ORF category, with a function that is uncertain. The CDR3 extends over 13 amino acids. Trimming cost V 0 bases and J 7 bases, with 7 bases left between them. The CDR3 is CASSQSRANEQFF. The CDR3 DNA is TGCGCCAGCAGTCAATCCAGGGCTAATGAGCAGTTCTTC.

The rearrangement links TRBV2 to TRBJ1-3; 8 bases match TRBD1. This CDR3 has 16 amino acids. Trimming cost V 2 bases and J 2 bases; bases outside gene matches: 5. Germline V gives CDR1 SNHLY, CDR2 FYNNEI. The CDR3 nucleotides are TGTGCCAGCAGTGAAACCCAGGGGGCTCCTGGAAACACCATATATTTT. It is translated as CASSETQGAPGNTIYF.

The V gene is TRBV10-1, the J gene TRBJ2-1; D unclear. This CDR3 has 12 amino acids. Per the germline V gene, CDR1 is WNHNN and CDR2 is SYGVQD (reference sequence). V lost 4 bases and J lost 4, with 5 bases in between. The CDR3 loop reads CASSVSYNEQFF. The CDR3 nucleotides read TGCGCCAGCAGTGTTTCTTACAATGAGCAGTTCTTC.

This clone was detected a few times. This sequence joins TRBV4-2 and TRBJ2-3, with 10 bases fitting TRBD2. V trimming: 0 bases; J trimming: 3 bases; junction bases outside the gene matches: 6. The CDR3 consists of 17 residues. The germline V gene encodes CDR1 LGHNA and CDR2 YNFKEQ. In nucleotides, the CDR3 is TGTGCCAGCAGCCAAGACCTAGCGGGAGTTGGGACAGATACGCAGTATTTT. This codes for CASSQDLAGVGTDTQYF.